The 10 T cell receptor beta chains listed next were all sequenced from one sample in a study of T cell repertoires in cytomegalovirus infection. These receptors' targets are unknown. TCRdb reprocessed the reads via MiXCR and lists one record per CDR3 protein. Among fewer than 900,000 distinct CDR3 sequences listed, roughly 28% were seen once. The starting material was cultured CD8+ T cells from PBMCs, obtained from culture after CMV antigen stimulation. These receptors were obtained from a human donor in good health (CMV status not recorded). Some clones in this sample may be carry-over from other donors' samples.

This clonotype was picked up a small number of times. The rearrangement links TRBV7-4 to TRBJ2-7; a weak D match, TRBD1 (5 bases). This CDR3 comprises 15 residues. V lost 4 bases to trimming and J lost 4 bases, with 17 bases between them. Germline assignment: CDR1 SGHVT and CDR2 SQSDAQ. CDR3 nucleotides: TGTGCCAGCAGCTCAATCAGCGAGACAGCGTACGAGCAGTACTTC. This encodes CASSSISETAYEQYF.

A word on this clonotype: One end of the junction is discordant with germline, which a read error may explain. This chain connects TRBV12-3 or TRBV12-4 to TRBJ1-6; the D is unclear. The CDR3 covers 14 residues. The CDR3 DNA reads as TGTGCCAGCAGTTCTAGCTCCCATAATTCACCCCTCCACTTT. It codes for CASSSSSHNSPLHF.

The sample holds many counts of this clonotype. The V call is TRBV24-1, the J call TRBJ2-3, with TRBD1 matching over 8 bases. Trimming at V came to 3 bases and at J to 0 bases, leaving 4 bases not matched to a gene. CDR3 size: 16 residues. The germline V gene has CDR1 KGHDR and CDR2 SFDVKD. CDR3 residues: CATSDAQGASTDTQYF. As DNA, the CDR3 is TGTGCCACCAGTGATGCTCAGGGGGCGAGCACAGATACGCAGTATTTT.

The chain joins TRBV27 to TRBJ1-2, with a weak D call TRBD1 (6 bases). Germline CDR1 is MNHEY and CDR2 is SMNVEV (reference sequence). The CDR3 has 13 amino acids. V lost 5 bases and J lost 5, with 12 bases in between. The chain's CDR3 is CASSTRDKYGYTF. Here the CDR3 DNA reads TGTGCCAGCAGTACCCGGGACAAATATGGCTACACCTTC.

This clonotype was recorded at least ten times. The rearrangement uses TRBV7-9 and TRBJ2-7; 8 bases map to TRBD1. J was trimmed by 0 bases and V by 1 base; bases with no gene match: 20. Germline loops: CDR1 SEHNR, CDR2 FQNEAQ (reference sequence). This CDR3 comprises 21 residues. CDR3 DNA sequence: TGTGCCAGCAGCTTAGAAGGGCTGGGACAGGACACGTACTTGAGCTCCTACGAGCAGTACGTC. This encodes CASSLEGLGQDTYLSSYEQYV.

J is TRBJ2-1 and V is TRBV29-1; the D is unclear. Germline-derived CDR1 and CDR2 are SQVTM and ANQGSEA. The CDR3 runs 12 residues. Trimming took off 4 bases at V and 4 bases at J, with 8 bases between the two ends. The CDR3, as DNA: TGCAGCGTTGCTAGAGAGTACAATGAGCAGTTCTTC. Protein product: CSVAREYNEQFF.

This clonotype was recorded at least ten times. This chain joins TRBV27 and TRBJ2-7; no reliable D call. Per the germline V gene, CDR1 is MNHEY and CDR2 is SMNVEV (reference sequence). CDR3 length equals 15 residues. V dropped 0 bases and J dropped 0 bases, with 9 bases sitting between them. CDR3 residues: CASSLSNGHSYEQYF. CDR3 DNA: TGTGCCAGCAGTTTATCAAACGGGCACTCCTACGAGCAGTACTTC.

The rearrangement joins TRBV2 to TRBJ2-7; 7 nucleotides agree with TRBD1. Germline V gene sequence: CDR1 SNHLY, CDR2 FYNNEI. The CDR3 contains 12 residues. V dropped 11 bases and J dropped 2; count of bases not matched to a gene: 6. This CDR3 is CAGSDRTYEQYV. The CDR3 bases are TGTGCCGGATCGGACAGGACCTACGAGCAGTACGTC.

The J gene is TRBJ2-7, the V gene TRBV2; 8 bases fit TRBD1. V lost 7 bases to trimming and J lost 0 bases; unmatched junction nucleotides: 8. This CDR3 spans 15 amino acids. CDR1 and CDR2 from the germline V gene are SNHLY and FYNNEI. This chain's CDR3 is CASNGWTGISYEQYF. CDR3 DNA sequence: TGTGCCAGCAACGGATGGACAGGGATCTCCTACGAGCAGTACTTC.

The CDR3 DNA follows: TGTGCCAGCAGCTTGGAAGGGGTGAGTCAGCCCCAGCATTTT. Translating gives CASSLEGVSQPQHF. V gene TRBV5-5 combines with J gene TRBJ1-5; D might be TRBD1 (5 bases). Trimming stripped 0 bases from V and 6 bases from J, with 10 bases between. The CDR3 contains 14 residues. Germline CDR1 SGHKS, CDR2 YYEKEE (reference sequence).